A single sample gave rise to the 10 T cell receptor beta chains below, sequenced in a study of cytomegalovirus exposure and HLA in healthy donors. The primer mix had 60 Vbeta and 13 Jbeta primers. The table came from immunoSEQ multiplex PCR; TCRdb's copy has only in-frame clones and leaves some out. Of more than 85,000 clones listed, less than 85% are singletons. The sample taken for sequencing was PBMCs. The receptor source for this set is a man aged 25 to 40 in good health and CMV-seropositive.

This chain joins TRBV9 and TRBJ2-3, with TRBD2 matching 7 bases. Unmatched junction bases numbered 10, after V lost 4 bases and J lost 5 bases. Germline assignment: CDR1 SGDLS and CDR2 YYNGEE. The CDR3 consists of 15 residues. CDR3 in amino acids: CASSFPGGGGDTQYF. The CDR3 DNA reads as TGTGCCAGCAGCTTCCCGGGAGGCGGGGGAGATACGCAGTATTTT.

This clone appeared a few times. This chain links TRBV7-9 with TRBJ1-2, with 9 bases aligning to TRBD1. This CDR3 is built from 18 residues. V was clipped by 4 bases and J by 0 bases; unmatched bases: 12. Germline V CDR1 and CDR2: SEHNR, FQNEAQ (reference sequence). CDR3 DNA sequence: TGTGCCAGCAGCTCACGTCAGGGACAGGGAAGAACTAACTATGGCTACACCTTC. Its protein product is CASSSRQGQGRTNYGYTF.

The J gene is TRBJ2-5, the V gene TRBV4-3; TRBD1 might be the D (5 bases). The CDR3 runs to 13 residues. Germline CDR1 LGHNA, CDR2 YSLEER. V was shortened by 1 base and J by 9 bases, with 12 bases between the two germline ends. The CDR3 coding sequence is TGCGCCAGCAGCCAAGTTGGGGCAAGGCCCCAGTACTTC. This translates into CASSQVGARPQYF.

This clone was found a few times. The chain links TRBV28 to TRBJ1-5; unclear D gene. Germline CDR1 MDHEN, CDR2 SYDVKM. There are 14 residues in the CDR3. The V gene lost 5 bases and the J gene lost 4 bases, with 12 bases spanning the gap. DNA for the CDR3: TGTGCCAGCAGTCCGGTATTAGAAAATCAGCCCCAGCATTTT. Amino acid sequence: CASSPVLENQPQHF.

This rearrangement joins TRBV4-3 to TRBJ2-1; the match to TRBD1 covers 7 bases. The junction had 19 bases not matched to a gene; V was cut back by 7 bases and J by 1 base. CDR3 length: 19 residues. Germline V gives CDR1 LGHNA, CDR2 YSLEER. CDR3 amino acids: CASIGRQGVLEGSYNEQFF. The CDR3 nucleotides read TGCGCCAGCATAGGTCGACAGGGAGTTTTAGAGGGATCCTACAATGAGCAGTTCTTC.

Regarding this clone: Other DNA sequences in this specimen translate into the identical CDR3. This chain joins TRBV5-4 and TRBJ2-7; 8 bases are a match to TRBD1. CDR1 SGHNT and CDR2 YYREEE come from the germline V gene (reference sequence). The CDR3 sequence is 14 residues long. J gave up 2 bases and V 4 bases, and 5 bases lay outside the gene matches. This chain's CDR3 is CASSPGQGAYEQYF. The DNA of the CDR3 is TGTGCCAGCAGCCCAGGACAGGGAGCCTACGAGCAGTACTTC.

The genes are TRBV4-1 and TRBJ2-7; 9 bases map to TRBD1. CDR1 and CDR2 from the germline V gene are MGHRA and YSYEKL. Losses at the gene ends were 3 bases for V and 6 bases for J; bases not matched to a gene: 6. This CDR3 is built from 14 residues. For the CDR3, the DNA is TGCGCCAGCAGCCACCGTGGACAGGGGTTCGAGCAGTACTTC. Its translation is CASSHRGQGFEQYF.

The chain combines TRBV13 with TRBJ2-7, with 9 bases fitting TRBD1. The CDR3 covers 16 residues. Germline-derived CDR1 and CDR2 are PRHDT and FYEKMQ (reference sequence). The V and J ends lost 4 bases and 5 bases, in that order; junction bases with no gene match: 12. CDR3 in amino acids: CASSSTALGQGNEQYF. CDR3 DNA sequence: TGTGCCAGCAGCTCCACCGCCTTGGGACAGGGAAACGAGCAGTACTTC. Filled out from reference TRBV13 and TRBJ2-7, the complete variable domain reads AAGVIQSPRHLIKEKRETATLKCYPIPRHDTVYWYQQGPGQDPQFLISFYEKMQSDKGSIPDRFSAQQFSDYHSELNMSSLELGDSALYFCASSSTALGQGNEQYFGPGTRLTVT.

J is TRBJ2-1 and V is TRBV11-2, with 11 bases matching TRBD2. Germline loops: CDR1 SGHAT, CDR2 FQNNGV. The CDR3 consists of 14 residues. V shed 3 bases and J 6 bases; nucleotides not matched to a gene: 1. CDR3 region: CASSLGLAANEQFF. The CDR3 DNA follows: TGTGCCAGCAGCTTGGGACTAGCGGCCAATGAGCAGTTCTTC.

The CDR3 region is CALRVRGRDQPQHF. CDR3 in DNA: TGTGCCCTTAGGGTTAGGGGTCGGGATCAGCCCCAGCATTTT. The chain combines TRBV30 with TRBJ1-5, with a possible D match to TRBD1 (5 bases). Trimming removed 8 bases at V and 5 bases at J, with 19 bases between. This CDR3 comprises 14 residues. Germline assignment: CDR1 GTSNPN and CDR2 SVGIG (reference sequence).